These 32 T cell receptor beta chains were all obtained from the same sample, sequenced in a study of shared clonotypes between healthy human individuals (dated by TCRdb to 2018 to 2020). Library prep was done by the immunoSEQ multiplex PCR assay. TCRdb obtained this table from immuneACCESS and retained in-frame rearrangements with V and J assigned. These tables miss some clones; where compared with another copy, unresolved V genes account for less than half of the shortfall, and the remainder is unexplained. A total of roughly 1 million clones appear in this sample, approximately 80% of them only once. The leading ten clones occupy under 0.65% of the sample. The sample was memory CD4+ T cells from PBMCs. What this sample's cell subset or site label stands for: CD45RA-negative fraction. Receptor source: a man aged 18 to 30 in good health. Some clones in this sample may be carry-over from other donors' samples.

V usage is TRBV10-3 and J usage is TRBJ1-2; a possible D gene is TRBD1 (5 bases). Trimming removed 4 bases at V and 8 bases at J, with 20 bases between. Germline-derived CDR1 and CDR2 are ENHRY and SYGVKD. This CDR3 comprises 15 residues. CDR3 sequence (DNA): TGTGCCATCAGTGGGGACGGGGCTTCTATGTGGGGCTACACCTTC. Protein: CAISGDGASMWGYTF.

For this clone: A far more abundant clone sits one base away, making this likely a read error. In DNA, the CDR3 is TGTGCCAGCATCAAGGGGGAGACCCAGTACTTC. Protein sequence: CASIKGETQYF. This chain links TRBV28 with TRBJ2-5, with D possibly being TRBD1 (5 bases). CDR3 length: 11 residues. Per the germline V gene, CDR1 is MDHEN and CDR2 is SYDVKM. V gave up 7 bases and J gave up 5 bases, with 8 bases separating them.

Of note for this clone: Other DNA sequences in the same sample also yield this CDR3. The rearrangement links TRBV5-1 to TRBJ2-1, with 10 bases matching TRBD2. Germline V lookup: CDR1 SGHRS, CDR2 YFSETQ. Trimming at V came to 1 base and at J to 2 bases, leaving 0 bases not matched to a gene. CDR3 length: 15 residues. The chain's CDR3 is CASSLTSGAYNEQFF. The CDR3 nucleotides are TGCGCCAGCAGCTTGACTAGCGGGGCCTACAATGAGCAGTTCTTC.

The J gene is TRBJ2-7, the V gene TRBV6-6; 9 positions match TRBD1. V gave up 5 bases and J gave up 2 bases; unmatched junction bases: 10. The CDR3 loop spans 16 amino acids. Germline CDR1 MNHNY, CDR2 SVGAGI (reference sequence). CDR3 sequence: CASSRRPGQGPYEQYF. The CDR3 DNA reads as TGTGCCAGCAGTCGGAGACCGGGACAGGGCCCCTACGAGCAGTACTTC.

This clone was detected only once. This chain connects TRBV5-1 to TRBJ1-3; possibly TRBD1 for D (6 bases). V was pared by 2 bases and J by 4 bases, with 13 bases between. The V gene's germline CDR1 is SGHRS and CDR2 YFSETQ. The CDR3 loop spans 15 amino acids. The CDR3, as DNA: TGCGCCAGCAGCTTTGAGGGGGGGCAAGGAAACACCATATATTTT. Its protein is CASSFEGGQGNTIYF.

The chain links TRBV2 to TRBJ2-5; D is perhaps TRBD2 (5 bases). The germline CDR1 and CDR2 sequences are SNHLY and FYNNEI. The CDR3 is 13 amino acids. The V end lost 7 bases, the J end lost 4 bases, and 13 bases lay between the germline ends. The CDR3 loop is CASKGLEAETQYF. DNA for the CDR3: TGTGCCAGCAAAGGACTCGAAGCAGAGACCCAGTACTTC. Full variable domain (rest looked up from reference TRBV2 and TRBJ2-5): EPEVTQTPSHQVTQMGQEVILRCVPISNHLYFYWYRQILGQKVEFLVSFYNNEISEKSEIFDDQFSVERPDGSNFTLKIRSTKLEDSAMYFCASKGLEAETQYFGPGTRLLVL.

The V gene is TRBV6-5, the J gene TRBJ2-1, with 13 nucleotides matching TRBD2. The CDR3 is made up of 15 amino acids. CDR1 MNHEY and CDR2 SVGAGI come from the germline V gene. Trimming at V came to 6 bases and at J to 8 bases, leaving 7 bases not matched to a gene. The CDR3 coding sequence is TGTGCCAGCAGCCCGAGGACTAGCGGGAGCCATGAGCAGTTCTTC. Translating it yields CASSPRTSGSHEQFF.

V is TRBV29-1 and J is TRBJ2-2; D gene uncertain. CDR1 and CDR2 (germline): SQVTM, ANQGSEA. The V end lost 5 bases, the J end lost 0 bases, and 7 bases lay between the germline ends. The CDR3 spans 13 residues. The CDR3 DNA reads TGCAGCGTTCCGGAAGCGAACACCGGGGAGCTGTTTTTT. Residues: CSVPEANTGELFF.

This clone was picked up one time. The chain links TRBV11-3 to TRBJ1-1; 8 bases align to TRBD1. Germline values: CDR1 SGHNT, CDR2 YENEEA. This CDR3 has 16 amino acids. After removal of 4 bases from V and 5 bases from J, the junction contained 12 bases not matched to a gene. The CDR3 region is CASSSGRTGRDTEAFF. For the CDR3, the DNA is TGTGCCAGCAGCTCCGGACGGACAGGGAGGGATACTGAAGCTTTCTTT.

This sequence joins TRBV6-5 and TRBJ1-3; D is uncertain. Germline CDR1 is MNHEY and CDR2 is SVGAGI. V lost 0 bases to trimming and J lost 7 bases, with 10 bases between them. This CDR3 has 14 amino acids. Here the CDR3 reads CASSYSGASNTIYF. CDR3 in DNA: TGTGCCAGCAGTTACTCGGGCGCGTCCAACACCATATATTTT.

The chain combines TRBV28 with TRBJ2-3; 10 bases match TRBD2. Per the germline V gene, CDR1 is MDHEN and CDR2 is SYDVKM. The ends lost 8 bases at V and 5 bases at J; junction bases unmatched: 28. This CDR3 has 21 amino acids. The DNA of the CDR3 is TGTGCCAGCGAGACCTTTTCCGGGGCCGGGCTAGCGGGAGCCTGGGGAGATACGCAGTATTTT. This translates into CASETFSGAGLAGAWGDTQYF.

The rearrangement links TRBV7-2 to TRBJ2-1, with D possibly TRBD1 on 5 matching bases. The V end was cut by 0 bases, the J end by 8 bases, with 11 bases between. The length of the CDR3 is 14 residues. Germline CDR1 reads SGHTA; CDR2 reads FQGNSA. The CDR3 is CASSLARTGHEQFF. In DNA form, the CDR3 reads TGTGCCAGCAGCTTAGCGCGTACAGGACATGAGCAGTTCTTC. Drawing the rest from reference TRBV7-2 and TRBJ2-1, the complete variable domain is GAGVSQSPSNKVTEKGKDVELRCDPISGHTALYWYRQSLGQGLEFLIYFQGNSAPDKSGLPSDRFSAERTGGSVSTLTIQRTQQEDSAVYLCASSLARTGHEQFFGPGTRLTVL.

J is TRBJ1-1 and V is TRBV7-2; no clear D. V dropped 2 bases and J dropped 7 bases, with 8 bases sitting between them. The CDR3 runs 12 residues. CDR1 and CDR2 (germline): SGHTA, FQGNSA. The CDR3 loop reads CASSLNGIEAFF. CDR3 nucleotide sequence: TGTGCCAGCAGCTTAAACGGAATTGAAGCTTTCTTT.

This rearrangement joins TRBV5-6 to TRBJ1-1; tentatively, D is TRBD1 (6 bases). The germline V gene encodes CDR1 SGHDT and CDR2 YYEEEE. The CDR3 totals 15 residues. Deletions cut 0 bases from V and 3 bases from J, with 12 bases between. CDR3 sequence (DNA): TGTGCCAGCAGCTTGGGACCCCCAGGGGACACTGAAGCTTTCTTT. This gives the protein CASSLGPPGDTEAFF.

This chain links TRBV7-9 with TRBJ2-1, with a possible D match to TRBD1 (6 bases). Between the trimmed V and J ends, which lost 5 bases and 0 bases, there was a span of 14 bases. The CDR3 runs to 16 residues. CDR1 is SEHNR and CDR2 is FQNEAQ in the germline V gene (reference sequence). This CDR3 is CASSPTGTSSYNEQFF. CDR3 coding DNA: TGTGCCAGCAGCCCTACAGGGACCAGCTCCTACAATGAGCAGTTCTTC. Based on the CDR3 plus reference TRBV7-9 and TRBJ2-1, the full variable domain is DTGVSQNPRHKITKRGQNVTFRCDPISEHNRLYWYRQTLGQGPEFLTYFQNEAQLEKSRLLSDRFSAERPKGSFSTLEIQRTEQGDSAMYLCASSPTGTSSYNEQFFGPGTRLTVL.

This chain joins TRBV7-2 and TRBJ1-2, with a possible D match to TRBD1 (6 bases). The germline V and J ends were trimmed by 5 bases and 4 bases, with 17 bases remaining between them. CDR3 length equals 15 residues. Germline V gives CDR1 SGHTA, CDR2 FQGNSA. CDR3 in amino acids: CASSQIRGASYGYTF. The CDR3 DNA reads TGTGCCAGCAGCCAAATCCGGGGGGCGTCCTATGGCTACACCTTC.

A remark on this clone: This CDR3 is also generated by other DNA sequences in the sample. This chain links TRBV9 with TRBJ1-1; D may be TRBD1 (6 bases). This CDR3 region has 14 residues. V was trimmed by 3 bases and J by 1 base, leaving 10 bases between them. The V gene's germline CDR1 is SGDLS and CDR2 YYNGEE. CDR3 region: CASSASTGNTEAFF. The DNA of the CDR3 is TGTGCCAGCAGCGCTTCGACAGGGAACACTGAAGCTTTCTTT.

This clone was counted between two and nine times. J is TRBJ2-2 and V is TRBV6-1; D is unresolved. This CDR3 is 15 amino acids long. V lost 5 bases and J lost 3, with 13 bases in between. Germline loops: CDR1 MNHNS, CDR2 SASEGT. This CDR3 is CASSWAGFDTGELFF. In nucleotides, the CDR3 is TGTGCCAGCAGTTGGGCTGGGTTTGACACCGGGGAGCTGTTTTTT.

The chain employs TRBV7-9 and TRBJ1-1; D ambiguous. The CDR3 extends over 15 amino acids. Germline CDR1 reads SEHNR; CDR2 reads FQNEAQ (reference sequence). The V end was cut by 5 bases, the J end by 0 bases, with 13 bases between. The CDR3 reads CASSVGGAMNTEAFF. Written as DNA, the CDR3 is TGTGCCAGCAGCGTAGGTGGAGCAATGAACACTGAAGCTTTCTTT.

V and J are TRBV4-1 and TRBJ1-1; D not certain. The V gene lost 4 bases and the J gene lost 4 bases, with 13 bases spanning the gap. Germline CDR1 and CDR2: MGHRA and YSYEKL. This CDR3 contains 14 residues. The CDR3 is CASSRGREGTEAFF. Written as DNA, the CDR3 is TGCGCCAGCAGCCGTGGACGGGAGGGCACTGAAGCTTTCTTT.

This clone was recorded once. The chain combines TRBV6-1 with TRBJ1-2; 9 bases are a match to TRBD1. The CDR3 is 17 residues long. V lost 3 bases to trimming and J lost 4 bases; unmatched junction nucleotides: 12. Germline-derived CDR1 and CDR2 are MNHNS and SASEGT. CDR3: CASSDPPTGGGFYGYTF. In DNA, the CDR3 is TGTGCCAGCAGTGACCCCCCGACAGGGGGAGGCTTCTATGGCTACACCTTC.

The rearrangement uses TRBV5-1 and TRBJ2-5; 13 nucleotides match TRBD2. The CDR3 is made up of 20 amino acids. Looked up from germline, CDR1 is SGHRS and CDR2 is YFSETQ. V dropped 4 bases and J dropped 2; count of bases not matched to a gene: 17. The CDR3 spells CASSHRGWRGTSGDQETQYF. In DNA, the CDR3 is TGCGCCAGCAGCCATCGTGGTTGGAGGGGGACTAGCGGGGATCAAGAGACCCAGTACTTC.

The V gene is TRBV28, the J gene TRBJ2-1, with 9 nucleotides matching TRBD2. From germline, CDR1 is MDHEN and CDR2 SYDVKM. This CDR3 is built from 15 residues. With 5 bases clipped from V and 2 bases from J, the junction kept 4 bases outside the gene matches. CDR3: CASSGGGRAYNEQFF. The CDR3 region has the DNA TGTGCCAGCAGTGGGGGCGGGAGGGCCTACAATGAGCAGTTCTTC.

This chain connects TRBV2 to TRBJ2-3; weak D call: TRBD2 (5 bases). The CDR3 covers 15 residues. Trimming cost V 3 bases and J 5 bases, with 15 bases left between them. Germline V lookup: CDR1 SNHLY, CDR2 FYNNEI. In DNA form, the CDR3 reads TGTGCCAGCAGTGAGTTCGAGGGCCATGGAGATACGCAGTATTTT. This translates into CASSEFEGHGDTQYF.

To note about this clone: The sample carries other DNA sequences with the same CDR3. This sequence joins TRBV5-1 and TRBJ1-5, with a weak D call TRBD1 (5 bases). The germline V and J ends were trimmed by 4 bases and 2 bases, with 10 bases remaining between them. CDR3 length equals 14 residues. CDR1 and CDR2 (germline): SGHRS, YFSETQ. The CDR3 DNA follows: TGCGCCAGCAGCCCGGGAGGGGGCAATCAGCCCCAGCATTTT. This sequence encodes CASSPGGGNQPQHF.

Turning to this clone: Other nucleotide sequences in the sample specify the same CDR3. The CDR3, as DNA: TGTGCCAGCAGGACAAGCACAGATACGCAGTATTTT. Protein sequence: CASRTSTDTQYF. The V and J genes are TRBV28 and TRBJ2-3; no clear D gene. Trimming removed 6 bases at V and 0 bases at J, with 4 bases between. CDR1 is MDHEN and CDR2 is SYDVKM in the germline V gene. The CDR3 extends over 12 amino acids.

This clone was observed once. This chain connects TRBV28 to TRBJ1-3, with TRBD1 as a possible D gene (6 bases). The germline CDR1 and CDR2 sequences are MDHEN and SYDVKM. CDR3 length: 16 residues. Trimming left V 5 bases short and J 0 bases short, with 14 bases between. The CDR3, as DNA: TGTGCCAGCAGTCCACGACAGGTCCTCTCTGGAAACACCATATATTTT. It is translated as CASSPRQVLSGNTIYF.

This sequence joins TRBV18 and TRBJ1-4; a weak D match, TRBD1 (6 bases). The germline gives CDR1 KGHSH, CDR2 LQKENI. V was cut by 6 bases and J by 12 bases, with 26 bases left in between. This CDR3 region has 16 residues. This CDR3 is CASSTPSRGGPYELFF. For the CDR3, the DNA is TGTGCCAGCTCGACACCTTCTCGGGGGGGGCCCTATGAACTGTTTTTT.

The sample holds a few counts of this clone. The rearrangement links TRBV25-1 to TRBJ1-1; tentative D call: TRBD1 (5 bases). The CDR3 spans 16 residues. Germline lookup yields CDR1 MGHDK and CDR2 SYGVNS. The V end was cut by 8 bases, the J end by 4 bases, with 23 bases between. CDR3 residues: CASRPRGLGPSTEAFF. The DNA of the CDR3 is TGTGCCAGCCGGCCCCGGGGGTTGGGGCCAAGCACTGAAGCTTTCTTT.

The genes are TRBV4-1 and TRBJ2-2; 9 nucleotides agree with TRBD2. Germline V CDR1 and CDR2: MGHRA, YSYEKL. The CDR3 loop spans 18 amino acids. Trimming took 4 bases from V and 0 from J; bases not matched to a gene: 9. CDR3 DNA sequence: TGCGCCAGCAGCCGAAGCGTAGCGGGAGCACCGAACACCGGGGAGCTGTTTTTT. As protein: CASSRSVAGAPNTGELFF.

V usage is TRBV6-6 and J usage is TRBJ1-5; maybe TRBD1 (5 bases). The CDR3 has 15 amino acids. CDR1 and CDR2 (germline): MNHNY, SVGAGI (reference sequence). The germline V and J ends were trimmed by 6 bases and 0 bases, with 12 bases remaining between them. Written as DNA, the CDR3 is TGTGCCAGCAGCAGACAGAACCTTAGCAATCAGCCCCAGCATTTT. Translated, it gives CASSRQNLSNQPQHF.

The rearrangement links TRBV7-2 to TRBJ2-7; 10 nucleotides match TRBD1. CDR1 SGHTA and CDR2 FQGNSA come from the germline V gene. This CDR3 contains 14 residues. With V trimmed by 1 base and J by 5 bases, 2 bases remained unmatched. In nucleotides, the CDR3 is TGTGCCAGCAGCTTAGAGACAGGGGGCAACGAGCAGTACTTC. This gives the protein CASSLETGGNEQYF.